Listed below are T cell receptor beta chains from one sample, sequenced in a study of blood T cell repertoires in COVID-19. Method: immunoSEQ multiplex PCR; TCRdb's copy keeps in-frame clones and lacks some. Here the sample spans 200,000 to 250,000 clones, roughly 88% being singletons. What was sequenced was peripheral blood. The receptors were gathered from a man aged 18 to 35 with active or convalescent COVID-19. Each CDR3 is given with its conserved first and last residue. The order of the fields is D gene, V gene, J gene, clone size, CDR3 protein, CDR3 DNA. D genes are given only for firm matches. The size of a clone is reported for some rows only, either as once, few or many, or as a class for expanded clones.

D: NA; V: TRBV12-3/TRBV12-4; J: TRBJ2-2; size: NA; CDR3: CASRLGGSGELFF; DNA: TGTGCCAGCAGGCTAGGGGGATCCGGGGAGCTGTTTTTT
D: TRBD1; V: TRBV30; J: TRBJ1-3; size: NA; CDR3: CAFQGASSGNTIYF; DNA: TGTGCTTTCCAGGGGGCCAGCTCTGGAAACACCATATATTTT
D: TRBD2; V: TRBV27; J: TRBJ2-5; size: NA; CDR3: CASSSTGTSGRPGGTQYF; DNA: TGTGCCAGCAGTTCGACCGGGACTAGCGGGAGGCCGGGTGGGACCCAGTACTTC
D: TRBD2; V: TRBV10-2; J: TRBJ2-7; size: NA; CDR3: CASSEGGSDTYEQYF; DNA: TGCGCCAGCAGTGAAGGCGGGAGTGACACCTACGAGCAGTACTTC
D: NA; V: TRBV5-5; J: TRBJ2-7; size: NA; CDR3: CASSLAPGEVYEQYF; DNA: TGTGCCAGCAGCTTAGCCCCAGGGGAAGTCTACGAGCAGTACTTC
D: TRBD1; V: TRBV7-2; J: TRBJ1-1; size: few; CDR3: CASSKGDRSWGTEAFF; DNA: TGTGCCAGCAGCAAAGGGGACAGGTCCTGGGGCACTGAAGCTTTCTTT
D: NA; V: TRBV7-2; J: TRBJ1-5; size: NA; CDR3: CASSLGPRKSNQPQHF; DNA: TGTGCCAGCAGCTTAGGGCCCCGAAAAAGCAATCAGCCCCAGCATTTT
D: TRBD1; V: TRBV4-3; J: TRBJ1-6; size: NA; CDR3: CASSQDLGSDRGSSPLHF; DNA: TGCGCCAGCAGCCAAGATTTGGGGTCGGACAGGGGCTCTTCACCCCTCCACTTT
D: NA; V: TRBV30; J: TRBJ1-1; size: NA; CDR3: CAWTPGHPGTEAFF; DNA: TGTGCCTGGACTCCGGGACACCCAGGGACTGAAGCTTTCTTT
D: TRBD2; V: TRBV7-2; J: TRBJ2-7; size: NA; CDR3: CASSLRDYTSYEQYF; DNA: TGTGCCAGCAGCCTACGGGACTACACCTCCTACGAGCAGTACTTC
D: TRBD1; V: TRBV29-1; J: TRBJ1-2; size: NA; CDR3: CSVESRGTANYGYTF; DNA: TGCAGCGTTGAAAGTCGGGGGACAGCTAACTATGGCTACACCTTC
D: TRBD1; V: TRBV2; J: TRBJ2-5; size: NA; CDR3: CASSPGTGGLIQETQYF; DNA: TGTGCCAGCAGTCCCGGGACAGGGGGCCTGATCCAAGAGACCCAGTACTTC
D: TRBD1; V: TRBV7-3; J: TRBJ2-3; size: NA; CDR3: CASSPGQKDTQYF; DNA: TGTGCCAGCAGCCCGGGACAGAAAGATACGCAGTATTTT
D: NA; V: TRBV6-2/TRBV6-3; J: TRBJ1-5; size: NA; CDR3: CASSYRAGARLLSNQPQHF; DNA: TGTGCCAGCAGTTACCGGGCGGGGGCGAGACTCCTTAGCAATCAGCCCCAGCATTTT
D: NA; V: TRBV6-5; J: TRBJ1-6; size: NA; CDR3: CASSYLGLNSPLHF; DNA: TGTGCCAGCAGTTACTTGGGGCTAAATTCACCCCTCCACTTT
D: TRBD2; V: TRBV11-2; J: TRBJ2-7; size: NA; CDR3: CASSLAVAGAFSYEQYF; DNA: TGTGCCAGCAGCTTAGCGGTTGCGGGAGCCTTCTCCTACGAGCAGTACTTC
D: TRBD2; V: TRBV5-1; J: TRBJ2-3; size: once; CDR3: CASSSGLAGGRESTDTQYF; DNA: TGCGCCAGCAGCTCGGGACTAGCGGGAGGCCGTGAGAGCACAGATACGCAGTATTTT
D: TRBD1; V: TRBV2; J: TRBJ1-2; size: NA; CDR3: CASSEGLNRGNGYTF; DNA: TGTGCCAGCAGTGAAGGACTGAACAGGGGGAATGGCTACACCTTC
D: TRBD2; V: TRBV5-1; J: TRBJ2-1; size: few; CDR3: CASSLARGTSGTLRGNEQFF; DNA: TGCGCCAGCAGCTTGGCCAGGGGGACTAGCGGGACGCTGAGGGGGAATGAGCAGTTCTTC
D: TRBD2; V: TRBV18; J: TRBJ2-1; size: NA; CDR3: CASSPQLAGSYNEQFF; DNA: TGTGCCAGCTCACCACAACTAGCGGGCTCCTACAATGAGCAGTTCTTC
D: NA; V: TRBV7-3; J: TRBJ2-1; size: NA; CDR3: CASSLRQRQQFF; DNA: TGTGCCAGCAGCTTGAGACAGCGCCAGCAGTTCTTC
D: NA; V: TRBV5-4; J: TRBJ2-2; size: NA; CDR3: CASSSTFTGELFF; DNA: TGTGCCAGCAGCTCGACTTTCACCGGGGAGCTGTTTTTT
D: NA; V: TRBV5-4; J: TRBJ1-6; size: NA; CDR3: CASSFTTGSNSPLHF; DNA: TGTGCCAGCAGCTTTACAACAGGGAGCAATTCACCCCTCCACTTT
D: NA; V: TRBV25-1; J: TRBJ2-7; size: NA; CDR3: CASSESDGAYEQYF; DNA: TGTGCCAGCAGTGAAAGTGACGGGGCCTACGAGCAGTACTTC
D: TRBD2; V: TRBV9; J: TRBJ2-1; size: NA; CDR3: CASSVGREVGNEQFF; DNA: TGTGCCAGCAGCGTAGGTCGGGAGGTGGGAAATGAGCAGTTCTTC
D: TRBD2; V: TRBV7-2; J: TRBJ2-3; size: NA; CDR3: CASSLIGAGAGVNTQYF; DNA: TGTGCCAGCAGCTTGATCGGAGCGGGAGCGGGGGTGAATACGCAGTATTTT
D: TRBD1; V: TRBV27; J: TRBJ2-2; size: NA; CDR3: CASSRTGDTGELFF; DNA: TGTGCCAGCAGTCGGACAGGGGACACCGGGGAGCTGTTTTTT
D: TRBD2; V: TRBV4-1; J: TRBJ2-1; size: NA; CDR3: CASSQEPFPGGPDEQFF; DNA: TGCGCCAGCAGCCAAGAACCCTTCCCGGGAGGGCCCGATGAGCAGTTCTTC
D: TRBD1; V: TRBV5-1; J: TRBJ2-5; size: NA; CDR3: CASSARQGSSETQYF; DNA: TGCGCCAGCAGCGCGCGACAGGGTTCGTCAGAGACCCAGTACTTC
D: NA; V: TRBV5-5; J: TRBJ1-4; size: NA; CDR3: CASSLVVQGDTGEKLFF; DNA: TGTGCCAGCAGTTTGGTCGTGCAGGGTGATACTGGGGAAAAACTGTTTTTT
D: TRBD2; V: TRBV10-3; J: TRBJ2-7; size: NA; CDR3: CAVSGGTYEQYF; DNA: TGTGCCGTTTCGGGGGGGACCTACGAGCAGTACTTC
D: TRBD1; V: TRBV30; J: TRBJ2-7; size: few; CDR3: CAWSWSGGSRSYEQYF; DNA: TGTGCCTGGAGTTGGTCAGGGGGCTCCCGCTCCTACGAGCAGTACTTC
D: TRBD1; V: TRBV6-5; J: TRBJ1-5; size: NA; CDR3: CASTGSDRAQPQHF; DNA: TGTGCCAGCACGGGGAGCGACAGGGCTCAGCCCCAGCATTTT
D: NA; V: TRBV15; J: TRBJ1-4; size: NA; CDR3: CATSISGTMEKLFF; DNA: TGTGCCACCAGCATCTCCGGTACGATGGAAAAACTGTTTTTT
D: NA; V: TRBV6-5; J: TRBJ2-7; size: once; CDR3: CASKLQGPYEQYF; DNA: TGTGCCAGCAAGCTCCAGGGTCCCTACGAGCAGTACTTC
D: NA; V: TRBV9; J: TRBJ2-2; size: NA; CDR3: CASSVEAVGELFF; DNA: TGTGCCAGCAGCGTAGAGGCGGTCGGGGAGCTGTTTTTT
D: TRBD1; V: TRBV19; J: TRBJ1-5; size: few; CDR3: CASSWTGVNQPQHF; DNA: TGTGCCAGTAGTTGGACAGGGGTCAATCAGCCCCAGCATTTT